This T cell receptor beta chain was recorded in a study of cytomegalovirus exposure and HLA in healthy donors. Study-level background: Prior work identified around 120 million unique TCR beta sequences in about 179 million T cells. Overall study results and limits: As a later analysis showed, several of the most significant clusters appeared to be linked to common viral pathogens.

The length of the CDR3 is 18 residues. Trimming left V 4 bases short and J 3 bases short, with 23 bases between. CDR1 MNHNS and CDR2 SASEGT come from the germline V gene. PCR amplification relied on 60 Vbeta primers (plus 13 Jbeta primers). Only in-frame clones appear in the TCRdb table, and some are missing; sequencing was by immunoSEQ multiplex PCR. Of 100,000 to 130,000 clones listed, 77% are singletons. Of note for this clone: Antigen specificity is unknown.

The chain is built from TRBV6-1 and TRBJ2-3; D is possibly TRBD1 (5 bases). The receptor comes from a male donor in good health and CMV-seronegative. Sequencing was performed on PBMCs. The CDR3 spells CASSGQPGHPRSTDTQYF. CDR3 nucleotide sequence: TGTGCCAGCAGTGGACAGCCAGGTCACCCTAGGTCGACAGATACGCAGTATTTT.